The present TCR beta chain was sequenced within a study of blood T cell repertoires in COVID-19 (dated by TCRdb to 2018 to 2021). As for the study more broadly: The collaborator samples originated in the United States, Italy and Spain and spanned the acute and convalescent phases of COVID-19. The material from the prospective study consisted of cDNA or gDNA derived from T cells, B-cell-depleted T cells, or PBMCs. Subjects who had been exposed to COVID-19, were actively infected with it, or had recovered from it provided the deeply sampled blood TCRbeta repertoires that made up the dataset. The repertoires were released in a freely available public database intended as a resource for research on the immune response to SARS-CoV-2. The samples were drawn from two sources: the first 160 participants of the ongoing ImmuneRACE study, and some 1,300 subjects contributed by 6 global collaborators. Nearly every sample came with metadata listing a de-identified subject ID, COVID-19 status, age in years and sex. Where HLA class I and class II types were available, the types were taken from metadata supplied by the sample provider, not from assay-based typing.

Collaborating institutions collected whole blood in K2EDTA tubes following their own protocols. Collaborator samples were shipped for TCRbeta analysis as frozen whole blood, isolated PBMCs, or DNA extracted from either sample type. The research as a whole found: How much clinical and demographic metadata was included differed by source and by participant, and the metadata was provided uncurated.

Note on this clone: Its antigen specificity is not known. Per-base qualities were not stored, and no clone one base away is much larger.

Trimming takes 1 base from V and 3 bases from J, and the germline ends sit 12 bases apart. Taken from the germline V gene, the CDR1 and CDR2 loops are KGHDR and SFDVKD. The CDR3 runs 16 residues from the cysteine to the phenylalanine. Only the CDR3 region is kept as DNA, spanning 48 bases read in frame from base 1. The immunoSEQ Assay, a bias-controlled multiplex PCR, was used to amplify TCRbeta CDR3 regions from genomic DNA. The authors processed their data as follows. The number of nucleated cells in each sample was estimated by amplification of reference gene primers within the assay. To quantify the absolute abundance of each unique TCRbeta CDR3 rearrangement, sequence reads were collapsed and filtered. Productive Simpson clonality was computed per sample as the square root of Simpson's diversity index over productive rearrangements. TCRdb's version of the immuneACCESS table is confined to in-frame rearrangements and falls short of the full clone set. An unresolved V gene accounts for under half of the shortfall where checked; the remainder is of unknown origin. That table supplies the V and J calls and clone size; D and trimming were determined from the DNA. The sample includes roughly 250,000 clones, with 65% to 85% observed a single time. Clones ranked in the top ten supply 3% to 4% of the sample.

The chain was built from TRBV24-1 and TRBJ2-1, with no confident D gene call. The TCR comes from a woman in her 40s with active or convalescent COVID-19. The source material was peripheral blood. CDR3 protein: CATSDFGLDDYNEQFF. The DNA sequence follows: TGTGCCACCAGTGATTTTGGCCTAGATGACTACAATGAGCAGTTCTTC.